Sequencing of this TCR beta chain was carried out in a study of blood T cell repertoires in COVID-19. Study-level information: COVID-19 samples collected from the United States, Italy and Spain covered acute and convalescent phases. The cDNA or gDNA used as material had been derived from T cells, B-cell-depleted T cells, or PBMCs.

This clone came up once. Losses at the gene ends were 4 bases for V and 6 bases for J; bases not matched to a gene: 4. Germline loops: CDR1 KGHDR, CDR2 SFDVKD. This CDR3 comprises 16 residues. The data were produced by immunoSEQ multiplex PCR, yet TCRdb's version contains in-frame clones alone and is incomplete. The sample lists just over 15,000 clones; approximately 78% were seen once. This chain joins TRBV24-1 and TRBJ2-1; 14 positions agree with TRBD2. The sample comprised peripheral blood. The TCR sequence derives from a man at least 80 years old with active or convalescent COVID-19. CDR3 nucleotide sequence: TGTGCCACCAGTGACCGACTAGCGGGGGGGCTCAATGAGCAGTTCTTC. It codes for CATSDRLAGGLNEQFF.